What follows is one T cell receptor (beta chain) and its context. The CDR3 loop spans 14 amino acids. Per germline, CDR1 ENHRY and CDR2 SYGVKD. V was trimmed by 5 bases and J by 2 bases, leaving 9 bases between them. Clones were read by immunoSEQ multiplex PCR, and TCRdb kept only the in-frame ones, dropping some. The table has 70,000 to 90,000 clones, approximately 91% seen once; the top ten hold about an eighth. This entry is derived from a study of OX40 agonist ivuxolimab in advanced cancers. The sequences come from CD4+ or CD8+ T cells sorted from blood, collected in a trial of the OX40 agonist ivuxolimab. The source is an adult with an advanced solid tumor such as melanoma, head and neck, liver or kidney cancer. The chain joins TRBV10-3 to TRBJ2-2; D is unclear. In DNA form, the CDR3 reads TGTGCCATCAGTATCAGAGATAACACCGGGGAGCTGTTTTTT. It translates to CAISIRDNTGELFF.